What follows are 16 T cell receptor beta chains derived from one specimen sequenced in a study of blood T cell repertoires in COVID-19. This table comes from immunoSEQ multiplex PCR, and its TCRdb copy is limited to in-frame clones, with some not included. The repertoire holds over 250,000 clones, about 91% seen once, with 8.5% to 10% in the top ten. Material for sequencing was PBMCs or T cells enriched from blood (not recorded which). These receptors originate from a woman under 30 who had recovered from COVID-19.

V gene TRBV13 combines with J gene TRBJ2-3; maybe TRBD2 (5 bases). CDR3 length equals 20 residues. Germline V gene lookup returns CDR1 PRHDT and CDR2 FYEKMQ (reference sequence). The V and J ends lost 5 bases and 0 bases respectively, with 27 bases between them. The CDR3: CASSRWVGVSQQTSTDTQYF. Here the CDR3 DNA reads TGTGCCAGCAGCCGCTGGGTCGGGGTCAGCCAGCAGACGAGCACAGATACGCAGTATTTT.

The chain employs TRBV4-3 and TRBJ2-2, with 8 bases lining up with TRBD2. The CDR3 has 15 amino acids. V lost 3 bases, J lost 4 bases, and 4 bases stayed unmatched. CDR1 LGHNA and CDR2 YSLEER come from the germline V gene. The DNA of the CDR3 is TGCGCCAGCAGCCACAGCGGGAGTGGCACCGGGGAGCTGTTTTTT. Protein product: CASSHSGSGTGELFF.

This chain links TRBV7-9 with TRBJ1-1; a possible D gene is TRBD1 (6 bases). Trimming took off 4 bases at V and 8 bases at J, with 11 bases between the two ends. The CDR3 consists of 12 residues. In germline, CDR1 is SEHNR, CDR2 FQNEAQ (reference sequence). CDR3 in amino acids: CASSSQGVEAFF. For the CDR3, the DNA is TGTGCCAGCAGCTCACAGGGAGTAGAAGCTTTCTTT.

The J gene is TRBJ2-5, the V gene TRBV2; 8 positions agree with TRBD1. V shed 6 bases, J shed 0 bases, and the junction held 0 bases outside the gene matches. This CDR3 has 13 residues. Per the germline V gene, CDR1 is SNHLY and CDR2 is FYNNEI. This chain's CDR3 is CASRDRDQETQYF. CDR3 bases: TGTGCCAGCAGGGACAGGGACCAAGAGACCCAGTACTTC.

This clone turned up a few times. The chain uses TRBV9 and TRBJ1-2; 8 bases line up with TRBD1. Per the germline V gene, CDR1 is SGDLS and CDR2 is YYNGEE. Trimming took 4 bases from V and 6 from J; bases not matched to a gene: 14. This CDR3 comprises 16 residues. The CDR3 DNA is TGTGCCAGCAGCCCACATGGACAGGGAGATGCTAATGGCTACACCTTC. Protein sequence: CASSPHGQGDANGYTF.

This clone has only one observation. V usage is TRBV9 and J usage is TRBJ2-7; the match to TRBD1 covers 7 bases. The J segment lost 2 bases and the V segment lost 0 bases, leaving 14 bases of the junction unmatched. The CDR3 is 18 amino acids. Germline lookup yields CDR1 SGDLS and CDR2 YYNGEE. The CDR3 here is CASSVALAARDRAYEQYF. The CDR3 nucleotides read TGTGCCAGCAGCGTAGCGCTGGCTGCCCGGGACAGAGCCTACGAGCAGTACTTC.

The V gene is TRBV20-1, the J gene TRBJ2-3; D is perhaps TRBD2 (5 bases). The CDR3 has 14 residues. V was clipped by 3 bases and J by 3 bases, with 13 bases between them. CDR1 and CDR2 from the germline V gene are DFQATT and SNEGSKA (reference sequence). The CDR3, as DNA: TGCAGTGCTAGTGTCCAGCGGCTAACAGATACGCAGTATTTT. Translated: CSASVQRLTDTQYF.

The chain employs TRBV28 and TRBJ2-3; 7 nucleotides agree with TRBD2. After removal of 8 bases from V and 4 bases from J, the junction contained 9 bases not matched to a gene. Germline V gives CDR1 MDHEN, CDR2 SYDVKM. The CDR3 sequence is 14 residues long. The CDR3 sequence: CASLSAGWADTQYF. The CDR3 DNA follows: TGTGCCAGCCTCTCAGCGGGGTGGGCAGATACGCAGTATTTT.

The chain uses TRBV24-1 and TRBJ1-4; possible D gene TRBD1, 5 bases. Deletions cut 3 bases from V and 8 bases from J, with 18 bases between. The CDR3 totals 16 residues. CDR1 is KGHDR and CDR2 is SFDVKD in the germline V gene. The CDR3 region has the DNA TGTGCCACCAGTGATCCAAAGACAGATAAGGACGAAAAACTGTTTTTT. This encodes CATSDPKTDKDEKLFF.

This sequence joins TRBV5-1 and TRBJ2-6; D unclear. This CDR3 is 15 amino acids long. Per germline, CDR1 SGHRS and CDR2 YFSETQ. V was trimmed by 0 bases and J by 1 base, leaving 5 bases between them. DNA for the CDR3: TGCGCCAGCAGCTTGGTCGTGTCTGGGGCCAACGTCCTGACTTTC. Its protein is CASSLVVSGANVLTF.

The chain couples TRBV7-9 to TRBJ1-1, with D perhaps TRBD1 (6 bases). With 5 bases removed from V and 5 bases from J, the gap between germline ends came to 15 bases. The germline V gene encodes CDR1 SEHNR and CDR2 FQNEAQ (reference sequence). The CDR3 is 14 amino acids. CDR3 sequence reads: CASSPGGRKTEAFF. The CDR3 DNA sequence: TGTGCCAGCAGCCCGGGGGGGCGAAAAACTGAAGCTTTCTTT.

A single count supports this clone. V and J are TRBV18 and TRBJ1-6; D possibly corresponds to TRBD1 (6 bases). The CDR3 loop spans 14 amino acids. Trimming took 5 bases from V and 7 from J, leaving 12 bases between them. Germline lookup yields CDR1 KGHSH and CDR2 LQKENI. The DNA of the CDR3 is TGTGCCAGCTCATTCGGCGACAGGAATTCACCCCTCCACTTT. This encodes CASSFGDRNSPLHF. The entire variable domain, with the rest obtained from reference TRBV18 and TRBJ1-6, is as follows: NAGVMQNPRHLVRRRGQEARLRCSPMKGHSHVYWYRQLPEEGLKFMVYLQKENIIDESGMPKERFSAEFPKEGPSILRIQQVVRGDSAAYFCASSFGDRNSPLHFGNGTRLTVT.

This clone was seen just once. The chain combines TRBV10-3 with TRBJ2-3; D is uncertain. V lost 7 bases and J lost 0, with 11 bases in between. This CDR3 is built from 14 residues. Germline V gene data show CDR1 as ENHRY and CDR2 as SYGVKD. The CDR3 region has the DNA TGTGCCATCAAGGCGGTCTCTAGCACAGATACGCAGTATTTT. This codes for CAIKAVSSTDTQYF.

This rearrangement joins TRBV10-3 to TRBJ2-7; 10 nucleotides match TRBD1. V shed 7 bases and J 4 bases; nucleotides not matched to a gene: 7. This CDR3 is 14 amino acids long. Germline V CDR1 and CDR2: ENHRY, SYGVKD. CDR3 nucleotide sequence: TGTGCCATCACGGCCGGGACAGGGGATTACGAGCAGTACTTC. Residues: CAITAGTGDYEQYF.

The rearrangement uses TRBV7-2 and TRBJ1-5; 7 bases map to TRBD1. CDR1 is SGHTA, CDR2 FQGNSA, per germline. The CDR3 extends over 19 amino acids. V lost 2 bases and J lost 0; bases outside the gene matches: 13. CDR3 amino acids: CASSLSPGAGQYSNQPQHF. The DNA of the CDR3 is TGTGCCAGCAGCTTATCTCCCGGGGCGGGACAGTATAGCAATCAGCCCCAGCATTTT.

The V gene is TRBV5-1, the J gene TRBJ1-1; possible D gene TRBD1, 5 bases. V was trimmed by 4 bases and J by 4 bases, leaving 11 bases between them. This CDR3 is 13 amino acids long. Per germline, CDR1 SGHRS and CDR2 YFSETQ. CDR3 loop: CASSVQGSTEAFF. In DNA form, the CDR3 reads TGCGCCAGCAGCGTCCAGGGAAGCACTGAAGCTTTCTTT.